This T cell receptor beta chain was profiled in a study of blood T cell repertoires in COVID-19. About the research overall: The United States, Italy and Spain provided the acute and convalescent COVID-19 samples. T cells, B-cell-depleted T cells, or PBMCs provided the cDNA or gDNA that served as material.

This clone has just one count. CDR3 length equals 16 residues. From germline, CDR1 is DFQATT and CDR2 SNEGSKA (reference sequence). V lost 3 bases and J lost 0, with 15 bases in between. Per the original data handling: For nucleated cells, counts were estimated from reference gene primer amplification. Sequencing was performed with immunoSEQ multiplex PCR; in TCRdb, only in-frame clones are kept and a portion is missing. The V and J calls and clone size come from that table; D and trimming were worked out from the DNA. Of about 270,000 clones listed, approximately 81% are singletons. The sequence was obtained from a woman aged 55-70 years with active or convalescent COVID-19. J is TRBJ1-3 and V is TRBV20-1; D gene unclear. Material: peripheral blood. CDR3 sequence (DNA): TGCAGTGCTAGTGAAGCAGGAAGCCACTCTGGAAACACCATATATTTT. This encodes CSASEAGSHSGNTIYF.